These 10 T cell receptor beta chains were all obtained from the same sample, sequenced in a study of shared clonotypes between healthy human individuals. Data came from immunoSEQ multiplex PCR; TCRdb stores just in-frame clones and leaves some out. The table shows 1.5 million to 2.5 million clones, with approximately 94% occurring only once. Naive CD8 cells were CD45RO-negative, positively selected for CCR7, excluding terminally differentiated effector memory CD45RA+ cells. Sequencing was done on a sample of naive CD8+ T cells sorted from blood. These receptors all stem from a man younger than 35 in good health.

V is TRBV27 and J is TRBJ2-2, with TRBD2 matching 7 bases. Germline V CDR1 and CDR2: MNHEY, SMNVEV (reference sequence). The V segment lost 4 bases and the J segment 2 bases; nucleotides outside the gene matches: 7. The CDR3 has 16 residues. CDR3 nucleotides: TGTGCCAGCAGTTCCCGGGGACTACGCAACACCGGGGAGCTGTTTTTT. It is translated as CASSSRGLRNTGELFF.

The V call is TRBV11-2, the J call TRBJ1-5; TRBD1 is a possible D gene (5 bases). The CDR3 extends over 16 amino acids. V was shortened by 2 bases and J by 5 bases, with 16 bases between the two germline ends. Germline V lookup: CDR1 SGHAT, CDR2 FQNNGV. The CDR3 sequence: CASSLSLAGGDQPQHF. In nucleotides, the CDR3 is TGTGCCAGCAGCTTAAGTCTCGCCGGGGGGGATCAGCCCCAGCATTTT.

The chain combines TRBV4-1 with TRBJ1-1; perhaps TRBD1 as D (5 bases). Germline loops: CDR1 MGHRA, CDR2 YSYEKL. The CDR3 runs to 15 residues. V dropped 2 bases and J dropped 1 base, with 11 bases sitting between them. The CDR3 region is CASSQKGVENTEAFF. The CDR3 DNA reads TGCGCCAGCAGCCAAAAAGGGGTCGAGAACACTGAAGCTTTCTTT.

This sequence joins TRBV5-1 and TRBJ2-5, with 11 positions matching TRBD2. This CDR3 is built from 17 residues. Trimming cost V 0 bases and J 1 base; bases outside gene matches: 5. CDR1 and CDR2 from the germline V gene are SGHRS and YFSETQ. CDR3 in amino acids: CASSLGPSGGFQETQYF. The CDR3 DNA reads as TGCGCCAGCAGCTTGGGGCCTAGCGGGGGGTTCCAAGAGACCCAGTACTTC.

The chain is built from TRBV7-8 and TRBJ2-6; D gene ambiguous. CDR3 length: 18 amino acids. Germline loops: CDR1 SGHVS, CDR2 FQNEAQ. Trimming took 1 base from V and 0 from J, leaving 13 bases between them. The DNA for the CDR3 is TGTGCCAGCAGCTTAGATGTCCGACAAGACTCTGGGGCCAACGTCCTGACTTTC. This translates into CASSLDVRQDSGANVLTF. Drawing the rest from reference TRBV7-8 and TRBJ2-6, the complete variable domain is GAGVSQSPRYKVAKRGQDVALRCDPISGHVSLFWYQQALGQGPEFLTYFQNEAQLDKSGLPSDRFFAERPEGSVSTLKIQRTQQEDSAVYLCASSLDVRQDSGANVLTFGAGSRLTVL.

This chain joins TRBV13 and TRBJ2-7, with unresolved D. The V end was cut by 1 base, the J end by 5 bases, with 9 bases between. This CDR3 comprises 13 residues. Germline values: CDR1 PRHDT, CDR2 FYEKMQ (reference sequence). This CDR3 reads CASSLAGRHEQYF. The CDR3 DNA is TGTGCCAGCAGCTTAGCGGGCCGGCACGAGCAGTACTTC.

Remarks on this clone: At the DNA level, this CDR3 is encoded by other sequences in the same sample as well. The chain uses TRBV9 and TRBJ2-5, with TRBD1 matching over 10 bases. With 0 bases clipped from V and 5 bases from J, the junction kept 4 bases outside the gene matches. CDR3 size: 15 residues. Germline V gene lookup returns CDR1 SGDLS and CDR2 YYNGEE. For the CDR3, the DNA is TGTGCCAGCAGCGTAGGGGGGACAGGGGCCGAGACCCAGTACTTC. Amino acids: CASSVGGTGAETQYF.

The chain combines TRBV28 with TRBJ1-3; D unclear. CDR1 is MDHEN, CDR2 SYDVKM, per germline. The CDR3 has 15 residues. Trimming left V 4 bases short and J 4 bases short, with 14 bases between. The CDR3: CASSYRERYGNTIYF. In DNA, the CDR3 is TGTGCCAGCAGTTATAGGGAACGGTACGGAAACACCATATATTTT.

The rearrangement joins TRBV30 to TRBJ1-1; D is unclear. Germline V gives CDR1 GTSNPN, CDR2 SVGIG (reference sequence). V shed 0 bases and J shed 1 base, with 21 bases lying between them. This CDR3 region has 18 residues. CDR3 in amino acids: CAWSVRLGLVERNTEAFF. CDR3 DNA sequence: TGTGCCTGGAGTGTACGGCTCGGGTTGGTTGAGAGGAACACTGAAGCTTTCTTT. The whole variable domain, filled in from reference TRBV30 and TRBJ1-1, reads SQTIHQWPATLVQPVGSPLSLECTVEGTSNPNLYWYRQAAGRGLQLLFYSVGIGQISSEVPQNLSASRPQDRQFILSSKKLLLSDSGFYLCAWSVRLGLVERNTEAFFGQGTRLTVV.

The V and J genes are TRBV2 and TRBJ1-1; D is perhaps TRBD1 (6 bases). This CDR3 is built from 13 residues. V gave up 6 bases and J gave up 7 bases, with 15 bases separating them. The V gene's germline CDR1 is SNHLY and CDR2 FYNNEI. The chain's CDR3 is CASRAYREDEAFF. The CDR3 DNA reads as TGTGCCAGCAGGGCATACAGGGAGGATGAAGCTTTCTTT.